This TCR beta chain was sequenced in a study of blood T cell repertoires in COVID-19. Study at large: Collection of acute and convalescent COVID-19 samples took place in the United States, Italy and Spain. In each case, the material was cDNA or gDNA derived from T cells, B-cell-depleted T cells, or PBMCs.

In the original processing: For nucleated cells, counts were estimated from reference gene primer amplification. Some clones are missing from TCRdb's copy, which holds only in-frame ones; the method was immunoSEQ multiplex PCR. For V, J and clone size, that table is used; D and trimming come from the DNA. This table has 100,000 to 130,000 clones, 70% to 85% appearing once. V lost 9 bases, J lost 0 bases, and 17 bases lay in between. This CDR3 region has 16 residues. The germline gives CDR1 MGHDK, CDR2 SYGVNS. The chain recombines TRBV25-1 with TRBJ1-4; possible D gene TRBD1, 5 bases. The source material was peripheral blood. This sequence was found in a woman aged 40 to 50 with acute or convalescent COVID-19. CDR3 region: CARGEGREATNEKLFF. For the CDR3, the DNA is TGTGCCAGGGGGGAGGGAAGGGAGGCAACTAATGAAAAACTGTTTTTT. Full variable domain (remainder filled in from reference TRBV25-1 and TRBJ1-4): EADIYQTPRYLVIGTGKKITLECSQTMGHDKMYWYQQDPGMELHLIHYSYGVNSTEKGDLSSESTVSRIRTEHFPLTLESARPSHTSQYLCARGEGREATNEKLFFGSGTQLSVL.